The 3 T cell receptor beta chains presented below share a single source sample, sequenced in a study of CD8 T cells in ankylosing spondylitis. TCRdb redid the calling of the 5' RACE reads with MiXCR, one entry per CDR3 protein. The repertoire includes over 30,000 distinct CDR3 sequences, roughly an eighth of them detected once, and approximately 33% sits in the top ten. The sequencing input was synovial fluid, either unsorted or a sorted T cell fraction (not recorded which). These TCRs come from a male donor with ankylosing spondylitis.

This clonotype was seen at least ten times. The chain has TRBV7-9 and TRBJ2-1; 11 positions agree with TRBD1. Germline CDR1 reads SEHNR; CDR2 reads FQNEAQ (reference sequence). This CDR3 is 15 amino acids long. V was clipped by 5 bases and J by 7 bases; unmatched bases: 7. CDR3 region: CASSVVGQGGNEQFF. CDR3 nucleotides: TGTGCCAGCAGCGTAGTGGGACAGGGGGGAAATGAGCAGTTCTTC.

This clonotype was counted at least ten times. The chain couples TRBV6-5 to TRBJ1-4, with D possibly matching TRBD1 (5 bases). The CDR3 length is 16 residues. Trimming pared 0 bases from V and 5 bases from J, leaving 13 bases between. The germline V gene has CDR1 MNHEY and CDR2 SVGAGI. CDR3 protein: CASSYSLGASNEKLFF. The CDR3 DNA reads as TGTGCCAGCAGTTACTCCCTAGGGGCCTCGAATGAAAAACTGTTTTTT.

V gene TRBV27 combines with J gene TRBJ2-1; D may be TRBD2 (5 bases). The CDR3 contains 15 residues. Trimming removed 4 bases from V and 7 bases from J, with 17 bases in between. Germline V CDR1 and CDR2: MNHEY, SMNVEV (reference sequence). CDR3 nucleotides: TGTGCCAGCAGTTCTCCTAGCAGGAGCCCAAATGAGCAGTTCTTC. As protein: CASSSPSRSPNEQFF.